This TCR beta chain emerged from a study of shared clonotypes between healthy human individuals (TCRdb year 2020). With regard to the full study: A couple of women and a few men aged 18 to 49 years were included in the cohort. Leukapheresis yielded between about 0.9 and 9 billion PBMCs per donor. To increase sequencing depth and limit assay-specific biases, different laboratories used diverse techniques to prepare libraries and sequence TCR repertoires. For each donor, three plates each were used for CD4 naive and CD4 memory, two plates were used for CD8 naive, and one plate was used for CD8 memory. Blood TCR repertoires of five healthy adults were deeply sequenced to estimate repertoire size and the extent of clonotype sharing between individuals.

The CDR3 has 17 amino acids, counting the end cysteine and phenylalanine. Kept here is only the CDR3 DNA, which spans 51 bases and is read in frame from base 1. Taken from the germline V gene, the CDR1 and CDR2 loops are SGDLS and YYNGEE. Ends trimmed: V by 4 bases, J by 3 bases; bases unmatched to a gene: 11. As for this clone: What antigen it recognizes has not been identified. The sample holds no much larger clone one base away, and base qualities are not on file.

Donors were healthy HIV-negative adults with no recently reported acute infections or vaccinations. Every donor was a Caucasian adult residing in Nashville, Tennessee, USA. CD4+ T cells were enriched through magnetic negative selection, after which naive cells were positively selected on CD45RA and the remaining negative fraction served as the memory subset. After blood collection by leukapheresis, PBMCs were isolated using Ficoll-Histopaque density gradient centrifugation and then cryopreserved in the vapor phase of liquid nitrogen. Analytical flow cytometry was used to check the purity and quantity of every magnetically sorted T cell population. Genomic DNA was isolated from every sorted fraction and measured by UV absorbance on a Nanodrop 2000c. Using the deep immunoSEQ assay, multiplex PCR amplified TCR CDR3 regions from genomic DNA. Extracted genomic DNA from each cell subset was distributed evenly across all wells of several immunoSEQ 96-well plates, and each plate was treated as a replicate. For sorted subsets, each replicate PCR was loaded with around 200 ng genomic DNA, equivalent to roughly 30,000 T cell genomes. The purified libraries were quantified using a Qubit 3.0 fluorometer, sized with a Bioanalyzer 2100, and then quantified again using the KAPA Library Quantification kit. A separate single-read 150-cycle Illumina NextSeq 550 flow cell was used to sequence each immunoSEQ 96-well plate. As for the authors' bioinformatics: Because the immunoSEQ output included only junctional sequences and no quality scores, the filtering could not be the same as the filtering used for full-length reads. To assign V/J genes and CDR3, sequences were annotated against IMGT germline references using PyIR, a Python wrapper for IgBLAST v1.9. Reads were removed for weak V/J assignments (E-value above 1e-6), missing CDR3, stop codons, out-of-frame junctions, or ambiguous translated residues. V3J clonotypes were defined as sequences sharing an identical inferred V gene, J gene, and CDR3 amino acid sequence. The percentage overlap between two repertoires was calculated by dividing the number of shared unique clonotypes by the size of the smaller repertoire. Three approaches were used to assess repertoire richness: RTK rarefaction, the Chao1 estimator, and Recon v2.1 estimates of unobserved clonotypes. OLGA was used to compute generation probabilities for all TCRbeta clonotypes that the gDNA method yielded from a handful of donors. In TCRdb, the immuneACCESS table is reduced to in-frame sequences with V and J assigned. These tables do not hold every clone; where another copy was compared, an unresolved V gene accounts for under half, and the others remain unexplained. The V and J calls and clone size were taken over from that table, and D and trimming were inferred from the DNA. The sample profile shows about 2.4 million clones; 93% of them were found once. In total, the top ten clones hold around 0.4% of the sample.

Overall study outcomes, separate from this receptor: Compared with non-shared clonotypes, the clonotypes found in all four sorted-subset donors had higher generation probabilities. The genetic and exposure-history diversity represented was limited by the small number of donors. Rarefaction of sorted-subset datasets indicated incomplete sequencing despite the large sequencing depth. Larger estimated clonotype richness was generally found for naive subsets than for memory subsets. Across a handful of donors, about 5.2% of naive CD4, roughly 3.3% of naive CD8, 2.3% of memory CD4, and 0.3% to 0.45% of memory CD8 clonotypes were shared. Sampling was restricted to blood, and TCR repertoires in tissues likely differ from the TCR repertoires found in blood. Pairwise subsampling indicated that sequencing depth was expected to affect the degree of clonotype sharing among donors.

The V and J segments used are TRBV9 and TRBJ1-2; TRBD1 matches 11 bases in the middle. Sequencing used naive CD4+ T cells from PBMCs. According to the study, the label for this sample's cell subset or site signals: CD45RA+ positively selected. The sequence was collected from a man younger than 30 in good health. Some clones in this sample may be carry-over from other donors' samples. The DNA sequence is as follows: TGTGCCAGCAGCCCTCGGACAGGGGGCTTGTGGGACTATGGCTACACCTTC. Its protein is CASSPRTGGLWDYGYTF.